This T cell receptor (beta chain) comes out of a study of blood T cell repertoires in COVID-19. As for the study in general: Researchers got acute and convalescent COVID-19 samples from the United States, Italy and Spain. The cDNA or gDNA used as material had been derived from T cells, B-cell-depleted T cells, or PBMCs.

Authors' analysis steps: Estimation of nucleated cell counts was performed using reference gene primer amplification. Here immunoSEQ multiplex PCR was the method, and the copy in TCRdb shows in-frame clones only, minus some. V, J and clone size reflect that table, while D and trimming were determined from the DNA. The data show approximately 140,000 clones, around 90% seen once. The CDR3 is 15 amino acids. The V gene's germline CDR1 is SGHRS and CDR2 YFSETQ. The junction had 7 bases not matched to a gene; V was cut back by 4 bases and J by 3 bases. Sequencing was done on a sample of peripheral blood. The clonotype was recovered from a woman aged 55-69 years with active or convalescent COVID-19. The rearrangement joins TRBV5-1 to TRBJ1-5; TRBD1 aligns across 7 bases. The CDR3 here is CASSQMTGPNQPQHF. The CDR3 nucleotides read TGCGCCAGCAGCCAGATGACAGGGCCCAATCAGCCCCAGCATTTT. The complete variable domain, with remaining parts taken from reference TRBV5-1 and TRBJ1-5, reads KAGVTQTPRYLIKTRGQQVTLSCSPISGHRSVSWYQQTPGQGLQFLFEYFSETQRNKGNFPGRFSGRQFSNSRSEMNVSTLELGDSALYLCASSQMTGPNQPQHFGDGTRLSIL.